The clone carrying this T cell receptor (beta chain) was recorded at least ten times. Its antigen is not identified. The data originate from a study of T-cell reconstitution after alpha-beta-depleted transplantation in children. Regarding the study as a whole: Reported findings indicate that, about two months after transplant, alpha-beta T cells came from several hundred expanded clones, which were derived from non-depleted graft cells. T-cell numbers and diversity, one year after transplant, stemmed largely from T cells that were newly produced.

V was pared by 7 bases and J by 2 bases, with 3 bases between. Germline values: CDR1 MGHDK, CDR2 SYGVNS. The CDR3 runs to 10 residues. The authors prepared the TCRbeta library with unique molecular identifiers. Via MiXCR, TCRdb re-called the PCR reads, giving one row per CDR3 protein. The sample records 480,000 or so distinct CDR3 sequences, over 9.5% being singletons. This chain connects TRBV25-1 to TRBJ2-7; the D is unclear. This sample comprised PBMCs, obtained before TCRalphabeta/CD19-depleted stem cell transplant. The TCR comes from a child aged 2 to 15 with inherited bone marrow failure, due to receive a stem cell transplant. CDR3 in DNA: TGTGCCAGCACCCCCTACGAGCAGTACTTC. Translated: CASTPYEQYF.